These T cell receptor beta chains were read from a single sample in a study of blood T cells in healthy people across ages. In TCRdb, the 5' RACE reads were re-called with MiXCR into one record per CDR3 protein. The table has 650,000 to 700,000 distinct CDR3 sequences, less than 40% seen once. Material for sequencing was blood. The receptors stem from a woman of 80 years or more in good health. Both conserved end residues are part of each CDR3. D genes are given only for firm matches. Expanded clones get a size class; other rows say once, few or many, or leave the size out.

d_call j_call v_call clone_size cdr3_nt cdr3_aa
TRBD1 TRBJ2-7 TRBV27 once TGTGCCAGCAGTTTAGGAAACAGGGGTCCCTCCTACGAGCAGTACTTC CASSLGNRGPSYEQYF
. TRBJ1-5 TRBV18 . TGTGCCAGCTCACCGGGACAAGGGATTAATCAGCCCCAGCATTTT CASSPGQGINQPQHF
. TRBJ2-1 TRBV6-6 many TGTGCCAGCAGTTATCGGGAATCCTACAATGAGCAGTTCTTC CASSYRESYNEQFF
. TRBJ1-4 TRBV4-1 many TGCGCCAGCAGCCAAGAACGCAGGCGTGGTGAAAAACTGTTTTTT CASSQERRRGEKLFF
TRBD1 TRBJ1-3 TRBV13 . TGTGCCAGCAGCCGAGACAGGGCCGGAAACACCATATATTTT CASSRDRAGNTIYF
. TRBJ2-4 TRBV19 . TGTGCCAGTAGTAAACAGGGCTTACACAATGAGCAGTACTTC CASSKQGLHNEQYF
. TRBJ2-7 TRBV29-1 . TGCAGCGTTTTGAAGCTAGGGGGAACGGTCTACGAGCAGTACTTC CSVLKLGGTVYEQYF
TRBD2 TRBJ2-3 TRBV7-2 . TGTGCCAGCAGCTTAGCTGGATCGACTAGCGGGGGCCGCACAGATACGCAGTATTTT CASSLAGSTSGGRTDTQYF
. TRBJ2-1 TRBV7-2 . TGTGCCAGCAGCTTACCGAACACCCACCAGCGCCTTTACAATGAGCAGTTCTTC CASSLPNTHQRLYNEQFF
. TRBJ1-6 TRBV7-6 many TGTGCCAGCAGCTTAGCCACAGCAGCCTCTTCACCCCTCCACTTT CASSLATAASSPLHF
. TRBJ2-7 TRBV29-1 . TGCAGCGCCGCCACAGCTGGCTACGAGCAGTACTTC CSAATAGYEQYF
. TRBJ2-5 TRBV6-1 many TGTGCCAGCAGTGAAGGACAGTTGAAGCAGTACTTC CASSEGQLKQYF
. TRBJ2-5 TRBV5-1 . TGCGCCGGCAGCTTGGCCCGGGGCCGGGAGACCCCGTACTTC CAGSLARGRETPYF
. TRBJ1-2 TRBV3-1 many TGTGCCAGCAGCCAAGATCCTACGGTCTATGGCTACACCTTC CASSQDPTVYGYTF
. TRBJ2-1 TRBV5-1 many TGCGCCAGCAGCCTGGGACCGGGCAACAATGAGCAGTTCTTC CASSLGPGNNEQFF
. TRBJ1-5 TRBV10-3 many TGTGCCATCAGTGAGTCTCCGAACAATCAGCCCCAGCATTTT CAISESPNNQPQHF
TRBD1 TRBJ1-2 TRBV30 . TGTGCCTGGAGTTGGGGAAGGGGACAGTCGGGCTACACCTTC CAWSWGRGQSGYTF
TRBD1 TRBJ2-3 TRBV6-1 many TGTGCCAGCATACCCGGGACAGGGAATAAGTATTTT CASIPGTGNKYF
TRBD1 TRBJ2-7 TRBV5-1 many TGCGCCAGCTACCGGGACAGACTCTACGAGCAGTACTTC CASYRDRLYEQYF
TRBD1 TRBJ1-2 TRBV5-1 . TGCGCCAGCAGCTCGGACAGGGGCGGCTACACCTTC CASSSDRGGYTF
. TRBJ2-1 TRBV7-3 many TGTGCCAGCTCCCTGGGACTGAGCTCCTACAATGAGCAGTTCTTC CASSLGLSSYNEQFF
. TRBJ1-4 TRBV7-9 . TGTGCCAGCAGGGGGTTGACGGGTGAAAAACTGTTTTTT CASRGLTGEKLFF
TRBD1 TRBJ2-5 TRBV7-9 many TGTGCCAGCAGTATATTCGACAGGGAAAAGACCCAGTACTTC CASSIFDREKTQYF
TRBD1 TRBJ1-5 TRBV20-1 many TGCAGTGCTAGGTCCCGACAGGGATATAGCAATCAGCCCCAGCATTTT CSARSRQGYSNQPQHF
TRBD2 TRBJ2-1 TRBV3-1 many TGTGCCAGCAGCCCGCCGGGACTAGCGGCTCACAATGAGCAGTTCTTC CASSPPGLAAHNEQFF
. TRBJ1-2 TRBV12-3/TRBV12-4 . TGTGCCAGCAGTTCTCAGGCGGGAGACGCTAACTATGGCTACACCTTC CASSSQAGDANYGYTF
TRBD2 TRBJ2-2 TRBV4-3 few TGCGCCAGCAGCCAAGTGCCAGCGGGGGGGCGCGGCGGGGAGCTGTTTTTT CASSQVPAGGRGGELFF
TRBD2 TRBJ2-7 TRBV7-2 . TGTGCCGGCGGCGCCCTCCTAGCGGGGGGGCACGAGCAGTACTTC CAGGALLAGGHEQYF
TRBD2 TRBJ2-7 TRBV20-1 . TGCAGTGCTAGCAGCCTAGCGGGAGCCTACGAGCAGTACTTC CSASSLAGAYEQYF
TRBD2 TRBJ2-3 TRBV20-1 many TGCAGTGCTCCCGGGGGTCTAGCGGGGGGCTCTAGCACAGATACGCAGTATTTT CSAPGGLAGGSSTDTQYF
. TRBJ1-2 TRBV27 many TGTGCCAGCAGTTTATGGCCAGCAACCTATGGCTACACCTTC CASSLWPATYGYTF
. TRBJ2-3 TRBV4-3 . TGCGCCAGCAGCCATCAAGGGGGGTTCAGTACAGATACGCAGTATTTT CASSHQGGFSTDTQYF
. TRBJ2-1 TRBV11-1 many TGTGCCAGCAGCTTAGTGGGCAGGGAGACGTTCTTC CASSLVGRETFF
TRBD1 TRBJ1-1 TRBV5-1 many TGCGCCAGCAGTCCGACCAGGGGGCGGAACACTGAAGCTTTCTTT CASSPTRGRNTEAFF
TRBD1 TRBJ1-4 TRBV6-5 . TGTGCCAGCAGTTACACAGGGGGAGGGGAAAAACTGTTTTTT CASSYTGGGEKLFF
. TRBJ2-1 TRBV12-3/TRBV12-4 . TGTGCCCGCACCGTGGGACGGGGTAGTTTGAATGAGCAGTTCTTC CARTVGRGSLNEQFF
. TRBJ1-2 TRBV30 . TGTGCCTACCTGATCCAGTGGGGCTATGGCTACACCTTC CAYLIQWGYGYTF
. TRBJ1-6 TRBV5-1 many TGCGCCAGCAGCTTTGAGGGGCGCGGTTCACCCCTCCACTTT CASSFEGRGSPLHF